These T cell receptor beta chains were read from a single sample in a study of beta chain features in type 1 diabetes. The repertoire was sequenced with immunoSEQ multiplex PCR; TCRdb's copy has only in-frame clones and lacks some. Altogether about 99,000 clones are present, 28% being singletons, with the ten largest covering more than 0.45%. The sequencing sample was made of central memory CD4+ T cells from blood. These receptors all come from a young woman with type 1 diabetes. Each CDR3 is given with its conserved first and last residue. The order of the fields is clone size, J gene, V gene, D gene, CDR3 protein, CDR3 DNA. A D gene is named only where the DNA matches it firmly. The size of a clone is reported for some rows only, either as once, few or many, or as a class for expanded clones.

.,TRBJ1-6,TRBV9,.,CASRQGSSYNSPLHF,TGTGCCAGCAGGCAAGGGAGCTCCTATAATTCACCCCTCCACTTT
.,TRBJ2-3,TRBV19,TRBD2,CASSPGTSGSDTQYF,TGTGCCAGTAGTCCCGGGACTAGCGGATCAGATACGCAGTATTTT
once,TRBJ2-1,TRBV7-3,.,CASSLLPSGSGSNEQFF,TGTGCCAGCAGCTTGCTTCCCTCGGGTAGCGGAAGCAATGAGCAGTTCTTC
few,TRBJ1-2,TRBV5-1,TRBD1,CASSPEGAQGGYTF,TGCGCCAGCAGCCCGGAGGGGGCACAAGGGGGCTACACCTTC
few,TRBJ2-7,TRBV30,TRBD1,CAWRKGQGAYEQYF,TGTGCCTGGAGGAAGGGACAGGGGGCCTACGAGCAGTACTTC
.,TRBJ1-5,TRBV6-1,.,CASSSGGGSNQPQHF,TGTGCCAGCAGTAGTGGCGGCGGGAGCAATCAGCCCCAGCATTTT
.,TRBJ2-6,TRBV7-2,.,CASSLAGGQVVANVLTF,TGTGCCAGCAGCTTAGCAGGGGGTCAGGTGGTAGCCAACGTCCTGACTTTC
few,TRBJ2-1,TRBV2,TRBD2,CASKLAGALAVEQFF,TGTGCCAGCAAGTTGGCGGGAGCTCTGGCCGTTGAGCAGTTCTTC
.,TRBJ2-3,TRBV30,.,CAWLGKRTDTQYF,TGTGCCTGGCTCGGGAAAAGGACAGATACGCAGTATTTT
.,TRBJ1-1,TRBV7-9,TRBD1,CASSPQGAEAFF,TGTGCCAGCAGCCCCCAGGGGGCTGAAGCTTTCTTT
.,TRBJ1-5,TRBV7-2,.,CASSLANRAGNQPQHF,TGTGCCAGCAGCTTAGCGAACAGGGCAGGCAATCAGCCCCAGCATTTT
.,TRBJ2-5,TRBV14,.,CASSLRTDSGTQYF,TGTGCCAGCAGCCTACGGACAGATTCCGGGACCCAGTACTTC
few,TRBJ1-3,TRBV19,TRBD1,CASSMAGQGSRSGNTIYF,TGTGCCAGTAGTATGGCGGGACAGGGTTCCCGCTCTGGAAACACCATATATTTT
.,TRBJ2-7,TRBV9,.,CASSAPGQSYEQYF,TGTGCCAGCAGCGCCCCGGGACAATCCTACGAGCAGTACTTC
.,TRBJ2-7,TRBV11-2,TRBD2,CASSFSVSRLAGTYEQYF,TGTGCCAGCAGCTTTAGTGTCTCGAGACTAGCGGGAACCTACGAGCAGTACTTC
few,TRBJ2-2,TRBV5-1,.,CASAGTANTGELFF,TGCGCCAGCGCGGGGACAGCGAACACCGGGGAGCTGTTTTTT
.,TRBJ2-5,TRBV9,.,CASTPGFGVETQYF,TGTGCCAGCACGCCCGGTTTCGGGGTAGAGACCCAGTACTTC
few,TRBJ2-1,TRBV29-1,.,CSVEGTSYNEQFF,TGCAGCGTTGAAGGGACTTCCTACAATGAGCAGTTCTTC
few,TRBJ2-3,TRBV18,TRBD1,CASSTGVADTQYF,TGTGCCAGCTCTACAGGGGTGGCAGATACGCAGTATTTT
few,TRBJ1-4,TRBV7-9,TRBD1,CASSLGTGLGKLFF,TGTGCCAGCAGCTTAGGGACAGGGCTTGGAAAACTGTTTTTT
.,TRBJ2-3,TRBV4-3,.,CASSQEVSSTGADTQYF,TGCGCCAGCAGCCAAGAGGTCAGCTCAACGGGGGCAGATACGCAGTATTTT
.,TRBJ2-3,TRBV11-3,.,CASSLGRGGTDTQYF,TGTGCCAGCAGCTTAGGGCGGGGAGGCACAGATACGCAGTATTTT
few,TRBJ2-1,TRBV19,.,CASSRYSIDNEQFF,TGTGCCAGTAGTAGGTACAGTATAGACAATGAGCAGTTCTTC
.,TRBJ1-2,TRBV28,.,CASSLGGNTYGYTF,TGTGCCAGCAGTTTGGGGGGAAACACCTATGGCTACACCTTC
few,TRBJ2-7,TRBV5-1,TRBD1,CASSLERQTGAEQYF,TGCGCCAGCAGCTTGGAACGCCAGACAGGGGCCGAGCAGTACTTC
few,TRBJ1-5,TRBV10-3,.,CAISDAGNQPQHF,TGTGCCATCAGTGATGCCGGGAATCAGCCCCAGCATTTT
.,TRBJ2-7,TRBV27,TRBD1,CASSYGQGIHEQYF,TGTGCCAGCAGTTATGGACAGGGTATCCACGAGCAGTACTTC
few,TRBJ2-1,TRBV6-6,TRBD2,CASSSGVGRNEQFF,TGTGCCAGCTCTAGCGGGGTGGGGCGGAATGAGCAGTTCTTC
.,TRBJ1-1,TRBV2,.,CASTQGGTTQAFF,TGTGCCAGCACCCAAGGCGGGACGACGCAAGCTTTCTTT
.,TRBJ2-3,TRBV15,TRBD1,CATSSRDRVTDTQYF,TGTGCCACCAGCAGTCGGGACAGGGTCACAGATACGCAGTATTTT
.,TRBJ2-7,TRBV30,TRBD2,CAWSVRGSGSYEQYF,TGTGCCTGGAGTGTACGAGGTAGCGGGAGTTACGAGCAGTACTTC
few,TRBJ2-1,TRBV19,TRBD2,CASSSPAGVLGNEQFF,TGTGCCAGTAGTTCCCCAGCGGGAGTTCTGGGGAATGAGCAGTTCTTC
.,TRBJ2-3,TRBV30,TRBD1,CAWTPGRDRGSWTQYF,TGTGCCTGGACCCCAGGGCGGGACAGGGGTTCATGGACGCAGTATTTT
.,TRBJ1-6,TRBV6-1,.,CASSDLTGVNSPLHF,TGTGCCAGCAGTGATCTTACAGGAGTGAATTCACCCCTCCACTTT
.,TRBJ2-7,TRBV18,.,CASSPLGASLREQYF,TGTGCCAGCTCACCCTTGGGGGCATCTCTACGCGAGCAGTACTTC
few,TRBJ2-1,TRBV11-3,.,CASSPRLEDPAFF,TGTGCCAGCAGCCCTCGACTAGAGGATCCGGCGTTCTTC
few,TRBJ2-3,TRBV30,TRBD2,CAWSAAIRLAGGGGDTQYF,TGTGCCTGGAGTGCCGCGATCAGACTAGCGGGAGGTGGGGGAGATACGCAGTATTTT
.,TRBJ1-4,TRBV6-5,.,CASSYSTVRPNEKLFF,TGTGCCAGCAGTTACTCGACTGTCAGACCTAATGAAAAACTGTTTTTT
.,TRBJ1-2,TRBV7-3,TRBD1,CASSLTGFGGYTF,TGTGCCAGCAGCTTGACAGGGTTTGGGGGCTACACCTTC
.,TRBJ2-7,TRBV9,.,CASSVATGGGTYEQYF,TGTGCCAGCAGCGTAGCTACGGGAGGGGGCACCTACGAGCAGTACTTC
few,TRBJ2-7,TRBV2,.,CASSYSAYEQYF,TGTGCCAGCAGCTACAGTGCCTACGAGCAGTACTTC
few,TRBJ1-1,TRBV5-4,.,CASSLGAGAPGGAFF,TGTGCCAGCAGCTTGGGAGCTGGGGCCCCGGGTGGAGCTTTCTTT
.,TRBJ2-2,TRBV2,.,CASTGAVGFTGELFF,TGTGCCAGCACCGGAGCGGTGGGATTCACCGGGGAGCTGTTTTTT
.,TRBJ1-4,TRBV5-1,.,CASSLWGEEKLFF,TGCGCCAGCAGCTTGTGGGGGGAGGAAAAACTGTTTTTT
few,TRBJ2-3,TRBV27,TRBD2,CASSQRGGFTDTQYF,TGTGCCAGCAGTCAGCGGGGGGGGTTCACAGATACGCAGTATTTT
few,TRBJ2-7,TRBV7-9,.,CASSLFLTGSSYEQYF,TGTGCCAGCAGCTTATTTTTGACAGGAAGCTCCTACGAGCAGTACTTC
.,TRBJ1-5,TRBV2,.,CASSGTDQPQHF,TGTGCCAGCAGTGGGACAGATCAGCCCCAGCATTTT
.,TRBJ2-7,TRBV7-9,TRBD2,CASSTTSGYEQYF,TGTGCCAGCAGCACCACTAGCGGGTACGAGCAGTACTTC
few,TRBJ2-5,TRBV6-5,TRBD2,CASRRTSGTETQYF,TGTGCCAGCAGACGGACTAGCGGGACGGAGACCCAGTACTTC
.,TRBJ2-2,TRBV6-1,.,CASSPGGAGTGELFF,TGTGCCAGCAGTCCGGGGGGCGCTGGGACCGGGGAGCTGTTTTTT
many,TRBJ2-5,TRBV29-1,.,CSVEVLQGWAGTQYF,TGCAGCGTTGAAGTCCTTCAGGGTTGGGCAGGGACCCAGTACTTC
few,TRBJ2-1,TRBV18,TRBD2,CASSPGAGAHNEQFF,TGTGCCAGCTCGCCCGGGGCGGGAGCGCACAATGAGCAGTTCTTC
few,TRBJ2-3,TRBV5-1,TRBD1,CASSYGPGTGGTDTQYF,TGCGCCAGCAGCTATGGGCCCGGGACAGGGGGCACAGATACGCAGTATTTT
.,TRBJ2-7,TRBV30,TRBD2,CAWSVTSGYEQYF,TGTGCCTGGAGTGTAACTAGCGGTTACGAGCAGTACTTC
.,TRBJ2-6,TRBV19,.,CAGGDSGANVLTF,TGTGCCGGCGGAGACTCTGGGGCCAACGTCCTGACTTTC
.,TRBJ1-5,TRBV28,TRBD1,CASGPGGAGNQPQHF,TGTGCCAGCGGACCAGGGGGCGCGGGCAATCAGCCCCAGCATTTT
.,TRBJ1-4,TRBV7-2,TRBD1,CASSNGQGASYEKLFF,TGTGCCAGCAGTAACGGACAGGGGGCGTCGTATGAAAAACTGTTTTTT
.,TRBJ2-3,TRBV7-8,TRBD2,CASSARGGNADTQYF,TGTGCCAGCAGCGCCCGCGGGGGGAACGCAGATACGCAGTATTTT
few,TRBJ2-3,TRBV6-5,TRBD1,CASSYGTGGADTQYF,TGTGCCAGCAGTTACGGGACAGGGGGCGCAGATACGCAGTATTTT
few,TRBJ2-2,TRBV7-9,TRBD1,CASSSRQGSTGELFF,TGTGCCAGCAGCTCTCGACAGGGAAGTACCGGGGAGCTGTTTTTT